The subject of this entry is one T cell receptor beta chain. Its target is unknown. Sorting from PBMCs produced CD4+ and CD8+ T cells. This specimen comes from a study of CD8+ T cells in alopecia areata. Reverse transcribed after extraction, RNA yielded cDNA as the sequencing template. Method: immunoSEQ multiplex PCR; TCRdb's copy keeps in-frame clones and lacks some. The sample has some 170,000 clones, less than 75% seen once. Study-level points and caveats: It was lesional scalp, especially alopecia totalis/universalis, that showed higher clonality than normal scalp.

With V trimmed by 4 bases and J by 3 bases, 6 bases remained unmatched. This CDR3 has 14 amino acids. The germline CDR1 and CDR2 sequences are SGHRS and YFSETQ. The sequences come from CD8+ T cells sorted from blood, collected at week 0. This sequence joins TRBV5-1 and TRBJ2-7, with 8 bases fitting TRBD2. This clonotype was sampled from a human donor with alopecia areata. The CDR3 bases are TGCGCCAGCAGCCTATACGGGACTAGCTACGAGCAGTACTTC. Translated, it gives CASSLYGTSYEQYF. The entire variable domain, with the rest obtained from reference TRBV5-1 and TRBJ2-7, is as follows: KAGVTQTPRYLIKTRGQQVTLSCSPISGHRSVSWYQQTPGQGLQFLFEYFSETQRNKGNFPGRFSGRQFSNSRSEMNVSTLELGDSALYLCASSLYGTSYEQYFGPGTRLTVT.